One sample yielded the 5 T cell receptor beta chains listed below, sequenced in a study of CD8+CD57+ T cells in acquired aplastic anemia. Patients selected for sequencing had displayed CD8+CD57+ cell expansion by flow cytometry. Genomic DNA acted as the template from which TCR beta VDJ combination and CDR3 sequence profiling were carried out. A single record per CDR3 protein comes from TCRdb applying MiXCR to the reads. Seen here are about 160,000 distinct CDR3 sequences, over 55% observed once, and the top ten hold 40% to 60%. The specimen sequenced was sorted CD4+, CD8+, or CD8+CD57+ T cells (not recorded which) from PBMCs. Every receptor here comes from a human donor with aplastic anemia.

The CDR3 DNA reads TGTGCCAGCAGTCCCCGTGCAGGCACCATATATTTT. Translation gives CASSPRAGTIYF. The chain links TRBV12-3 or TRBV12-4 to TRBJ1-3; unclear D gene. Trimming took 5 bases from V and 9 from J, leaving 11 bases between them. The CDR3 has 12 amino acids.

This chain's CDR3 is CASSQDGRGSQETQHF. CDR3 nucleotides: TGCGCCAGCAGCCAAGATGGGCGGGGGTCACAAGAGACCCAGCATTTT. The chain combines TRBV4-3 with TRBJ1-5, with TRBD1 as a possible D gene (5 bases). V lost 0 bases, J lost 11 bases, and 20 bases lay in between. This CDR3 is built from 16 residues. The germline V gene has CDR1 LGHNA and CDR2 YSLEER.

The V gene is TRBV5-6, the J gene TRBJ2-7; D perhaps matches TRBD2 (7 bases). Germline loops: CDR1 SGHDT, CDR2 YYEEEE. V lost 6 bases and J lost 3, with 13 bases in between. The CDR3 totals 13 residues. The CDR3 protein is CASKGGYDYEQYF. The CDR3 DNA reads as TGTGCCAGCAAGGGGGGGTACGACTACGAGCAGTACTTC.

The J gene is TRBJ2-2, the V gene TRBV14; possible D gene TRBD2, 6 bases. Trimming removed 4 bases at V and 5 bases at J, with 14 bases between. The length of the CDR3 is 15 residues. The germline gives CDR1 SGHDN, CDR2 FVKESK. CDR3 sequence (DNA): TGTGCCAGCAGCCCCGGTTGGGGGGAGACCGGGGAGCTGTTTTTT. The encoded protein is CASSPGWGETGELFF.

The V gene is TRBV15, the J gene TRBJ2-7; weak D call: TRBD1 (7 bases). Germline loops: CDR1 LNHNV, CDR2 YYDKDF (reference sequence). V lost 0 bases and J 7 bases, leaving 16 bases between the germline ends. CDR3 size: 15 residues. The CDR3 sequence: CATSRDSLQGREQYF. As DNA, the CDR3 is TGTGCCACCAGCAGAGATTCCCTACAGGGGAGGGAGCAGTACTTC.